Included here is one TCR beta chain sequence, with context. Its antigen is still unknown. V lost 2 bases and J lost 3; bases outside the gene matches: 4. This CDR3 spans 15 amino acids. The data were taken from a study of post-analysis software for immune sequencing data. Study findings and constraints: With TRBV5-6, TRBV5-1 and TRBV20-1 included, about five TRBV segments were more frequent in patients than in controls. The F measure placed samples prepared in the same batch into strongly shared clusters.

Tagging with unique molecular identifiers was a feature of the TCR beta cDNA libraries. Using its own MiXCR run on the PCR reads, TCRdb lists one record per CDR3 protein. Of around 770,000 distinct CDR3 sequences detected, around 46% appear once; the ten largest clones hold just under 5%. Sequences were obtained from blood. This TCR came from a girl aged 10 to 17 with multiple sclerosis. J is TRBJ2-1 and V is TRBV12-3 or TRBV12-4, with 7 bases matching TRBD1. CDR3 coding DNA: TGTGCCAGCAGTTTAAGGGACAGAGTCTACAATGAGCAGTTCTTC. Translated: CASSLRDRVYNEQFF.